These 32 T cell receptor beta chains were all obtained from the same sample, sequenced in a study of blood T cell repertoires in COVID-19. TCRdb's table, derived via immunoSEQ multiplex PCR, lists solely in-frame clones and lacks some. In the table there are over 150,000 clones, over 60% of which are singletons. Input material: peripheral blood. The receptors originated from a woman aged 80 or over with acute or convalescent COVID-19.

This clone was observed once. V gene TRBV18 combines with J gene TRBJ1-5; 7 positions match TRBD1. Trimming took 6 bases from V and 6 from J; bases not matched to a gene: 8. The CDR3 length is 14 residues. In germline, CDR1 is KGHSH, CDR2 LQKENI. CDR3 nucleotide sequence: TGTGCCAGCTCGCAAAACAGGGGTGGTCAGCCCCAGCATTTT. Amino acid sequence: CASSQNRGGQPQHF.

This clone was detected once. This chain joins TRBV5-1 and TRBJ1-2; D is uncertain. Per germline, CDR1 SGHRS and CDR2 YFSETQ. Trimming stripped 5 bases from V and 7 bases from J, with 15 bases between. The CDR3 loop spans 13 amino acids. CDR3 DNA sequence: TGCGCCAGCAGAAGCCGAAACCGGGGTGGCTACACCTTC. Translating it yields CASRSRNRGGYTF. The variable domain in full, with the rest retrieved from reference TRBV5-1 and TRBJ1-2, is KAGVTQTPRYLIKTRGQQVTLSCSPISGHRSVSWYQQTPGQGLQFLFEYFSETQRNKGNFPGRFSGRQFSNSRSEMNVSTLELGDSALYLCASRSRNRGGYTFGSGTRLTVV.

As DNA, the CDR3 is TGTGCCAGCAGCGTGGGACAGGGGGGCTCACCCCTCCACTTT. It is translated as CASSVGQGGSPLHF. The chain employs TRBV5-4 and TRBJ1-6, with TRBD1 identical over 11 bases. The CDR3 extends over 14 amino acids. Germline-derived CDR1 and CDR2 are SGHNT and YYREEE (reference sequence). The J segment lost 10 bases and the V segment lost 4 bases, leaving 4 bases of the junction unmatched.

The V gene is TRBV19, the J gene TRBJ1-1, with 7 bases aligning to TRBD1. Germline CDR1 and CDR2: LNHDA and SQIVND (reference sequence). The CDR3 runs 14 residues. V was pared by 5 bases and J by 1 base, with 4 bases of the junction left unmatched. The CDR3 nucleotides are TGTGCCAGTAGTCAGGGGGTGGAGAACACTGAAGCTTTCTTT. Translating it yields CASSQGVENTEAFF.

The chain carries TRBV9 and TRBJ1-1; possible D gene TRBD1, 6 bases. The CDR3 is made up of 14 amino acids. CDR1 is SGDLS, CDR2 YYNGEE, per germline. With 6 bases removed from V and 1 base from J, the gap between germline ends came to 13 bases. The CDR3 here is CASTSGHRNTEAFF. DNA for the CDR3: TGTGCCAGCACCTCGGGACACCGGAACACTGAAGCTTTCTTT.

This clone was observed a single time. The CDR3 spells CASSYRVSYEQYF. The CDR3, as DNA: TGTGCCAGCAGTTACCGGGTATCCTACGAGCAGTACTTC. The chain recombines TRBV6-2 or TRBV6-3 with TRBJ2-7; D not certain. CDR1 is MNHEY, CDR2 SVGEGT, per germline. This CDR3 contains 13 residues. V lost 2 bases and J 1 base, leaving 6 bases between the germline ends.

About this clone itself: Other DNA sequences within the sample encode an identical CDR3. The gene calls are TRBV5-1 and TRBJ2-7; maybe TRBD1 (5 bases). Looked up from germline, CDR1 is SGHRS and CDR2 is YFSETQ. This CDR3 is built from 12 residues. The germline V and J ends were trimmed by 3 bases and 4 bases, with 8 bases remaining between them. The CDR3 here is CASSSRGYEQYF. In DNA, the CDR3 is TGCGCCAGCAGCTCTAGGGGTTACGAGCAGTACTTC.

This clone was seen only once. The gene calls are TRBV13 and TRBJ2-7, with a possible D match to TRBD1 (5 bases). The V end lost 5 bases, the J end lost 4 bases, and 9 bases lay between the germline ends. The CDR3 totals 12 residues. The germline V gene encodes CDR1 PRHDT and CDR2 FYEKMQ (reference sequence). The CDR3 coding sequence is TGTGCCAGCAGCCGCAGGGATTACGAGCAGTACTTC. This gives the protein CASSRRDYEQYF.

The CDR3 coding sequence is TGTGCCGGCAAGGGAGTGAGGAACACTGAAGCTTTCTTT. Amino acids: CAGKGVRNTEAFF. The rearrangement joins TRBV19 to TRBJ1-1; D remains unclear. The ends were cut back, 11 bases at V and 1 base at J, with 14 bases in the middle. Germline V CDR1 and CDR2: LNHDA, SQIVND (reference sequence). This CDR3 comprises 13 residues.

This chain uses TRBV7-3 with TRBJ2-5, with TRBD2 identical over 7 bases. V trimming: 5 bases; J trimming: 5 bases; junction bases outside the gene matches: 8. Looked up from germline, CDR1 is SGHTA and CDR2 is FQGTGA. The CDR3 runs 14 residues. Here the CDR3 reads CASSPRGEGETQYF. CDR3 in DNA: TGTGCCAGCAGCCCGAGAGGGGAGGGGGAGACCCAGTACTTC.

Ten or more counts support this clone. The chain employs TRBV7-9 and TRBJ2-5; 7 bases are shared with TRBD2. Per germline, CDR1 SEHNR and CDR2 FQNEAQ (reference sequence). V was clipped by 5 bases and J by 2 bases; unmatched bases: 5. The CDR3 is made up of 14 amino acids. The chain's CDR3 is CASSPNSGQETQYF. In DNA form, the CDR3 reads TGTGCCAGCAGCCCAAATAGCGGGCAAGAGACCCAGTACTTC.

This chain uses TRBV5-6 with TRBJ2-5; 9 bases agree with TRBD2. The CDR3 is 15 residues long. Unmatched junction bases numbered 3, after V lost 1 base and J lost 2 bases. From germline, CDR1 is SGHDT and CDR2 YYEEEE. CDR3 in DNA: TGTGCCAGCAGCTTGAGTGGACTAGCGCAAGAGACCCAGTACTTC. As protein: CASSLSGLAQETQYF.

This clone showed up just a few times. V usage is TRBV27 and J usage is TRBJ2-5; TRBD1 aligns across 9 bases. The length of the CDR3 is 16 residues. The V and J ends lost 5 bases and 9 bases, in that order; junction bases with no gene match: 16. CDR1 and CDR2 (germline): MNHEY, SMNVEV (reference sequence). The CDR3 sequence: CASSKGWTGDLPAQYF. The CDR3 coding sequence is TGTGCCAGCAGTAAAGGATGGACAGGGGATTTGCCGGCCCAGTACTTC.

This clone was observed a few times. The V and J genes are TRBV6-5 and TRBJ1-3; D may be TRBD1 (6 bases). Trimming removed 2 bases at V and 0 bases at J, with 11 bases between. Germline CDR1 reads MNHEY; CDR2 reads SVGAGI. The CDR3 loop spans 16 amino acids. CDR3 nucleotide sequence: TGTGCCAGCAGTTACGGGCCAGGGGCCTCTGGAAACACCATATATTTT. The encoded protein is CASSYGPGASGNTIYF.

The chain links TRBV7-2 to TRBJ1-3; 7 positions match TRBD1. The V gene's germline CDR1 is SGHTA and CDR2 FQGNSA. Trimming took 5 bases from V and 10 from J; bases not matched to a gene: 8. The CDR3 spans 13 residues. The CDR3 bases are TGTGCCAGCAGCGGGGACAGCCTTGGGACCATATATTTT. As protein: CASSGDSLGTIYF.

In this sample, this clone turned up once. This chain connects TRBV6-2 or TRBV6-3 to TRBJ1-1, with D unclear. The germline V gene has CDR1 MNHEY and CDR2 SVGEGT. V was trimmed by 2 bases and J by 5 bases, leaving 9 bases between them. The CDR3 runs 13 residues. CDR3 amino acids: CASSYLQNTEAFF. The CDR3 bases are TGTGCCAGCAGTTACCTCCAGAATACTGAAGCTTTCTTT.

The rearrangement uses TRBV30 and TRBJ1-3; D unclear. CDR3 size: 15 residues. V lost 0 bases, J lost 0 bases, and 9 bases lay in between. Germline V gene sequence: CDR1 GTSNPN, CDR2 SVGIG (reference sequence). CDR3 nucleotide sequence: TGTGCCTGGAGTGTTGGCAGTTACTCTGGAAACACCATATATTTT. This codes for CAWSVGSYSGNTIYF.

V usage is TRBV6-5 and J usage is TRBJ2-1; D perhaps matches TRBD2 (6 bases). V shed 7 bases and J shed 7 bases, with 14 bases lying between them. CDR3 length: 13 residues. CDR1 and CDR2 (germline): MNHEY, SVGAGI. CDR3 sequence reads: CASTQLAANEQFF. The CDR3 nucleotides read TGTGCCAGCACCCAACTAGCTGCGAATGAGCAGTTCTTC.

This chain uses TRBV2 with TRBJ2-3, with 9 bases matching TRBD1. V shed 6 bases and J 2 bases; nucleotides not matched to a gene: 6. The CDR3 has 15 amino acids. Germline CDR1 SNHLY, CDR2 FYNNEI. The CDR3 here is CASRARQGVTDTQYF. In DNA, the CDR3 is TGTGCCAGCAGAGCCCGACAGGGGGTCACAGATACGCAGTATTTT.

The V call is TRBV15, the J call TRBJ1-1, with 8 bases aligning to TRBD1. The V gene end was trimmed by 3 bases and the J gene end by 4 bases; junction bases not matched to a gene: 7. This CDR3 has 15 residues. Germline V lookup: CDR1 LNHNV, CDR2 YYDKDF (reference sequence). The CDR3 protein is CATSRVQGARTEAFF. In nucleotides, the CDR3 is TGTGCCACCAGCAGGGTCCAGGGGGCTCGCACTGAAGCTTTCTTT.

The CDR3, as DNA: TGTGCCAGCACCTCGGGAGGCTCGTCGAGGTACAATGAGCAGTTCTTC. Translated: CASTSGGSSRYNEQFF. The gene calls are TRBV28 and TRBJ2-1; 7 bases match TRBD2. Germline loops: CDR1 MDHEN, CDR2 SYDVKM. The CDR3 is made up of 16 amino acids. The ends lost 7 bases at V and 4 bases at J; junction bases unmatched: 13.

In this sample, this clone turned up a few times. The chain's CDR3 is CASSTRQGLSTGELFF. CDR3 coding DNA: TGTGCCAGCAGTACGAGACAGGGTTTGAGCACCGGGGAGCTGTTTTTT. The rearrangement uses TRBV27 and TRBJ2-2; 7 positions agree with TRBD1. Trimming took 5 bases from V and 4 from J; bases not matched to a gene: 10. CDR1 MNHEY and CDR2 SMNVEV come from the germline V gene (reference sequence). The CDR3 spans 16 residues.

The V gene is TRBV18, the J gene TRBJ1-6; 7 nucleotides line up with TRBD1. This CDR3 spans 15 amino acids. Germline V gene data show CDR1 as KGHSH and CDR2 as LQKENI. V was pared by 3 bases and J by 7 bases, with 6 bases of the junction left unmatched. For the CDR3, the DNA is TGTGCCAGCTCACCGATTCCGGACAGGAATTCACCCCTCCACTTT. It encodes CASSPIPDRNSPLHF. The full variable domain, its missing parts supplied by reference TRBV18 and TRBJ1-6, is NAGVMQNPRHLVRRRGQEARLRCSPMKGHSHVYWYRQLPEEGLKFMVYLQKENIIDESGMPKERFSAEFPKEGPSILRIQQVVRGDSAAYFCASSPIPDRNSPLHFGNGTRLTVT.

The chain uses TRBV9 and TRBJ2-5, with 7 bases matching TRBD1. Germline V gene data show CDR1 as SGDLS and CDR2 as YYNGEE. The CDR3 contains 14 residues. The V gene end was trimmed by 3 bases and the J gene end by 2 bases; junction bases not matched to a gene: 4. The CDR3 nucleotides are TGTGCCAGCAGCGCAATGGGACAGCAAGAGACCCAGTACTTC. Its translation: CASSAMGQQETQYF. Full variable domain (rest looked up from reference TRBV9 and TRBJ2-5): DSGVTQTPKHLITATGQRVTLRCSPRSGDLSVYWYQQSLDQGLQFLIQYYNGEERAKGNILERFSAQQFPDLHSELNLSSLELGDSALYFCASSAMGQQETQYFGPGTRLLVL.

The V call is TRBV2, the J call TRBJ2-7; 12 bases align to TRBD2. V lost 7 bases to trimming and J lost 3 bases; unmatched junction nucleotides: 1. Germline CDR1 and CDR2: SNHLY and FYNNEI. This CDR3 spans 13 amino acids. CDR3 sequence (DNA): TGTGCCAGCACGGGACTAGCGGGCTACGAGCAGTACTTC. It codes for CASTGLAGYEQYF.

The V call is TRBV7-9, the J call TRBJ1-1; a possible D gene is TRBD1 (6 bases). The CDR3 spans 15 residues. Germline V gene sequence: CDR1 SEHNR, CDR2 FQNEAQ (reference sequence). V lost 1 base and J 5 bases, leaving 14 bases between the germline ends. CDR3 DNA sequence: TGTGCCAGCAGCTTAGTGGTCAGAGGGGGAACTGAAGCTTTCTTT. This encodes CASSLVVRGGTEAFF.

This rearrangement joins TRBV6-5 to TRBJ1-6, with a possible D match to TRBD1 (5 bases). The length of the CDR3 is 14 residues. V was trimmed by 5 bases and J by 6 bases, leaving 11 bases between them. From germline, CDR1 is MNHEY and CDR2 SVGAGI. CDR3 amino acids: CASSSQGSNSPLHF. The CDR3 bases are TGTGCCAGCAGTAGCCAGGGAAGTAATTCACCCCTCCACTTT.

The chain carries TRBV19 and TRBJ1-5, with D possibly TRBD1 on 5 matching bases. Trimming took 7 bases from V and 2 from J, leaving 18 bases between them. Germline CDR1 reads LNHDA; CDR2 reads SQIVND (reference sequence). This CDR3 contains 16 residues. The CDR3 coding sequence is TGTGCCAGTAATCCATTGGGGGGACCGGGCAATCAGCCCCAGCATTTT. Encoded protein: CASNPLGGPGNQPQHF.

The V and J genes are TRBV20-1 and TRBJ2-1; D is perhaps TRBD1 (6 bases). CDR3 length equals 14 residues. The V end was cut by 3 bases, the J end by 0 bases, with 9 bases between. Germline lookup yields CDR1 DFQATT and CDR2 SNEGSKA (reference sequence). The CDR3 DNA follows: TGCAGTGCTAGTGGGGGCAGCTCCTACAATGAGCAGTTCTTC. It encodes CSASGGSSYNEQFF.

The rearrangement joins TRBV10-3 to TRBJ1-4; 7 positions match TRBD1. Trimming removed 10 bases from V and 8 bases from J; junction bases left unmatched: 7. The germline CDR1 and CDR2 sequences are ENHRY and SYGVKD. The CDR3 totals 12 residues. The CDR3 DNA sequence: TGTGCCACCCAAACAGGGGACGAAAAACTGTTTTTT. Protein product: CATQTGDEKLFF.

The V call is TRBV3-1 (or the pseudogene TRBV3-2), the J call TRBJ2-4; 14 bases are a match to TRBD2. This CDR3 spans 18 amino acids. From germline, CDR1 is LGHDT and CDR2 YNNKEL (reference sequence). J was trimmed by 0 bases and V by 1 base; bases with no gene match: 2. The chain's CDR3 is CASSQGLAGGLAKNIQYF. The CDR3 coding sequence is TGTGCCAGCAGCCAAGGACTAGCGGGAGGGCTAGCCAAAAACATTCAGTACTTC.

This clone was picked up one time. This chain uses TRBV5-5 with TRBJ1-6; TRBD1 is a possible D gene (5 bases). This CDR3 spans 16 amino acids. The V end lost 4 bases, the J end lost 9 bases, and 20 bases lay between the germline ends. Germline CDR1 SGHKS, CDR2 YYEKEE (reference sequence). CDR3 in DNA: TGTGCCAGCAGCGCGGGACCTCCTTACTATGCTTCACCCCTCCACTTT. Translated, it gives CASSAGPPYYASPLHF.